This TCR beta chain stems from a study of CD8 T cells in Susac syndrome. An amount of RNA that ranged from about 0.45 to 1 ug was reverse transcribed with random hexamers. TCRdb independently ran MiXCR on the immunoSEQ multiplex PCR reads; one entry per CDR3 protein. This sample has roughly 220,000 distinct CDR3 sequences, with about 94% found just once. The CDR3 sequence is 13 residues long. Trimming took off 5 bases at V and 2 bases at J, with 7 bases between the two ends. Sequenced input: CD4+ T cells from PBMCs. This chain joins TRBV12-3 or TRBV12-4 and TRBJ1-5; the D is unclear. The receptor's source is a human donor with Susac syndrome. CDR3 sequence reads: CASSTQRNQPQHF. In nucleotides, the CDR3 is TGTGCCAGCAGTACCCAGCGCAATCAGCCCCAGCATTTT.